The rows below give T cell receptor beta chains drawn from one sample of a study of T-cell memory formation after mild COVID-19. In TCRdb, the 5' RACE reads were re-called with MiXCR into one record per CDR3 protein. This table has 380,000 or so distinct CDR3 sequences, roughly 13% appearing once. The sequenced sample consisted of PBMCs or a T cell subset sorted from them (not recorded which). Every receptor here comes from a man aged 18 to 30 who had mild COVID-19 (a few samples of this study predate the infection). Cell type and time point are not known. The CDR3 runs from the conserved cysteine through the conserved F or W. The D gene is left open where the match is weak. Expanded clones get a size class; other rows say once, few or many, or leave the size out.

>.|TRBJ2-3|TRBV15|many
TGTGCCACCAGCAGAGTGGAAGGACAGCAGTATTTT
CATSRVEGQQYF
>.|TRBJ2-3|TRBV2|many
TGTGCCAGCAGGCCCCTCACAGATACGCAGTATTTT
CASRPLTDTQYF
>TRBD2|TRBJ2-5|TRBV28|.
TGTGCCACCACGGGGGGACTAGCGGGGGGCGAGACCCAGTACTTC
CATTGGLAGGETQYF
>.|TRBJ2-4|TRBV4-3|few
TGCGCCAGCAGCCAAGATTCCCCCCGTGCCAAAAACATTCAGTACTTC
CASSQDSPRAKNIQYF
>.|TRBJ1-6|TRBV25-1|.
TGTGCCAGCAGTGACAGGGGTAACTATAATTCACCCCTCCACTTT
CASSDRGNYNSPLHF
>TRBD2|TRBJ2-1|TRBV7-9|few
TGTGCCAGCAGCTCCCCAACTAGCGGGGGCTCCTACAATGAGCAGTTCTTC
CASSSPTSGGSYNEQFF
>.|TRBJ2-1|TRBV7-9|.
TGTGCCACCAGGGATGAGCAGTTCTTC
CATRDEQFF
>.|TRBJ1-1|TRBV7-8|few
TGTGCCAGCAGCCTAGGTCGAAGGACAAGAGAGAACACTGAAGCTTTCTTT
CASSLGRRTRENTEAFF
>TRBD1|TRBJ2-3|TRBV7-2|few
TGTGCCAGCAGCAAAACAGGGGTTTTCACAGATACGCAGTATTTT
CASSKTGVFTDTQYF
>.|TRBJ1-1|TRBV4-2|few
TGTGCCAGCAGCCCGGGGGGGCTAGAGACTGAAGCTTTCTTT
CASSPGGLETEAFF
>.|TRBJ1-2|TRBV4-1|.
TGCGCCAGCAGCCAAGGCAGTAAAAAACCGGGCTACACCTTC
CASSQGSKKPGYTF
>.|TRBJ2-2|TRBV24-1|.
TGTGCCACCAGTGATTTCGGGACGCAAAGGACCGGGGAGCTGTTTTTT
CATSDFGTQRTGELFF
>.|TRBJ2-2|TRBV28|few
TGTGCCAGCAGTTCGGGCAGGCAGGGGCCGAACACCGGGGAGCTGTTTTTT
CASSSGRQGPNTGELFF
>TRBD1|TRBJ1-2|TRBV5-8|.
TGTGCCAGCAGCCGGTCGGGGACAGGGACCTGGAGCTATGGCTACACCTTC
CASSRSGTGTWSYGYTF
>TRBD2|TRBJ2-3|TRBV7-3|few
TGTGCCAGCAAGGAGCGGGGGGGCTCAGATACGCAGTATTTT
CASKERGGSDTQYF
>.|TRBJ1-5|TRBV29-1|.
TGCAGCGTTCAGGGACGGAATCAGCCCCAGCATTTT
CSVQGRNQPQHF
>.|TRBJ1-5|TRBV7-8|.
TGTGCCAGCAGCTCTCGAGCGGGCAGCCCTAATCAGCCCCAGCATTTT
CASSSRAGSPNQPQHF
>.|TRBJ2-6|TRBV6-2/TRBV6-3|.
TGTGCCAGCAGTATGGACTTTCCTGGGGCCAACGTCCTGACTTTC
CASSMDFPGANVLTF
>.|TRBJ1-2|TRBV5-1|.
TGCGCCAGCAGCCGTCGGACAGCGGACTATGGCTACACCTTC
CASSRRTADYGYTF
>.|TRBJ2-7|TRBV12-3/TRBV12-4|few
TGTGCCAGCAGTTTAGGGCGGGCAAACGAGCAGTACTTC
CASSLGRANEQYF
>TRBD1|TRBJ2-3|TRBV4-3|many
TGCGCCAGCAGCCAACAGGGGGCAGATACGCAGTATTTT
CASSQQGADTQYF
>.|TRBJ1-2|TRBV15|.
TGTGCCACCAGCAGAGATTGGAGGGGCTACACCTTC
CATSRDWRGYTF
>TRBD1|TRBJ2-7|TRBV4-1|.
TGCGCCAGCAGCCCGGGACAGGTTGTCTACGAGCAGTACTTC
CASSPGQVVYEQYF
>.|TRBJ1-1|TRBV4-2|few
TGTGCCAGCAGCACATCACCTCCGGGGCTGGGACCTAACACTGAAGCTTTCTTT
CASSTSPPGLGPNTEAFF
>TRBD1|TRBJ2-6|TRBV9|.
TGTGCCAGCAGCTTCAGGACAGGGGAGCGCTCTGGGGCAAACGTCCTGACTTTC
CASSFRTGERSGANVLTF
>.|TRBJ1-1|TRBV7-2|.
TGTGCCAGCAGCTTAGTAGGGTCGTGGGTAGGGATGAACACTGAAGCTTTCTTT
CASSLVGSWVGMNTEAFF
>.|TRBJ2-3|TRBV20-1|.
TGCAGTGCTAGGGGGGAACGGTGGGATACGCAGTATTTT
CSARGERWDTQYF
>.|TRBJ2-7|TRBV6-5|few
TGTGCCAGCAGTGAACCCGGGATCCGAGAGCAGTACTTC
CASSEPGIREQYF
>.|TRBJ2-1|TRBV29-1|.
TGCAGCGTTGTTACGGAGGGGCCTTTTGAGCAGTTCTTC
CSVVTEGPFEQFF
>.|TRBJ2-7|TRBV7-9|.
TGTGCCAGCAGCGTATTCAGGGGGGGTTGGTCCTACGAGCAGTACTTC
CASSVFRGGWSYEQYF
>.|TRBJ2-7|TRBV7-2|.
TGTGCCAGCAGCTTCAGCCGGACGGCCACCTACGAGCAGTACTTC
CASSFSRTATYEQYF
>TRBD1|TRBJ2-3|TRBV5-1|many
TGCGCCAGCAGCCACTCAAGGACAGGGATCACAGATACGCAGTATTTT
CASSHSRTGITDTQYF
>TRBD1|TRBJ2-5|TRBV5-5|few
TGTGCCAGCAGCCCCGGGACAGGGGCAGTGGGAGAGACCCAGTACTTC
CASSPGTGAVGETQYF
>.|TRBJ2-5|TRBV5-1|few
TGCGCCAGCAGCTTGGCCGGGGTGTCCAGGTATCCGAAGGAGACCCAGTACTTC
CASSLAGVSRYPKETQYF
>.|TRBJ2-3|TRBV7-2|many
TGTGCCAGCAGCCCAACCCACACAGATACGCAGTATTTT
CASSPTHTDTQYF
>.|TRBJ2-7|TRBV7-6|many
TGTGCCAGCAGACCGGGGGGCGGGGCCTCCTACGAGCAGTACTTC
CASRPGGGASYEQYF
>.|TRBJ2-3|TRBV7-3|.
TGTGCCAGCAGCTTAACACATTCTGTGGCGGATACGCAGTATTTT
CASSLTHSVADTQYF
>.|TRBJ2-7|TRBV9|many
TGTGCCAGCAGCCACAAAGAGACGGCGCCGGCTGGCTACGAGCAGTACTTC
CASSHKETAPAGYEQYF
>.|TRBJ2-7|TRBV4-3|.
TGCGCCAGCAGCCAAGGGGTAGCGGATACTAGCTCCTACGAGCAGTACTTC
CASSQGVADTSSYEQYF
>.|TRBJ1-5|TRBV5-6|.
TGTGCCAGCAGCTTGATGGGGCGGAATCAGCCCCAGCATTTT
CASSLMGRNQPQHF